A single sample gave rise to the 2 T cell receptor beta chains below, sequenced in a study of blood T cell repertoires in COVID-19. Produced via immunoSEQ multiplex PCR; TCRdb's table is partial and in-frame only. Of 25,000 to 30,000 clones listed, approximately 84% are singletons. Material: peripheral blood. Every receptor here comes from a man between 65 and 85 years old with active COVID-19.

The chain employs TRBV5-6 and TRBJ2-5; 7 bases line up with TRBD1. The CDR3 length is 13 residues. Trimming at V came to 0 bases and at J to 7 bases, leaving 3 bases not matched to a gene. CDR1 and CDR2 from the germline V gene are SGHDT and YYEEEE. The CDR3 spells CASSLGQGGTQYF. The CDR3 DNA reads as TGTGCCAGCAGCTTGGGACAGGGCGGGACCCAGTACTTC.

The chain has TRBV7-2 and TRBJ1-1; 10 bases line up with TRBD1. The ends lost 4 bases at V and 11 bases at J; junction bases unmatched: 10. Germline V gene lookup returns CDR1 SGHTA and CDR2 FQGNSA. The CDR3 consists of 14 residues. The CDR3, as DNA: TGTGCCAGCAGCTACCTGACAGGGGGCGGTCGTGCTTTCTTT. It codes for CASSYLTGGGRAFF. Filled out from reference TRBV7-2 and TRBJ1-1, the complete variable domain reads GAGVSQSPSNKVTEKGKDVELRCDPISGHTALYWYRQSLGQGLEFLIYFQGNSAPDKSGLPSDRFSAERTGGSVSTLTIQRTQQEDSAVYLCASSYLTGGGRAFFGQGTRLTVV.